The source of this TCR beta chain is a study of T cell responses to AZD1222 COVID-19 vaccine (dated by TCRdb to about 2021). Context from the whole study: A total of 230 to 250 trial participants underwent TCR sequencing, of whom roughly 210 had received two doses of AZD1222 and 26 had received two doses of the MenACWY control vaccine. Enrollment into the trials was organized by age into subgroups of 18-55, 56-69 and 70-plus years, and those subgroups contained approximately 160, 26 and 62 TCR-sequenced participants, respectively.

What the authors observed across the whole study: Participants were mostly white British and included more females than males, and it was suggested by the authors that clonal diversity may have been underestimated. In the small 56-69-year group, the increase in depth fell short of significance, most likely because of low power. The whole spike protein was spanned by vaccine-associated CD4 TCRs, and dominant responses were seen in regions 160-218 and 743-854. Reportedly, almost half of the unique spike-specific TCRs recognized epitopes lying outside the regions that are mutated in the B.1.351 and B.1.1.7 variants. Conclusions about previously exposed vaccinees were limited because only six or seven AZD1222 recipients were SARS-CoV-2 seropositive at baseline. Because no day 14 peak-response samples were available, the repertoires could be characterized only after the peak T cell response. A significant rise in spike-specific TCR breadth and depth was observed after two AZD1222 doses relative to day 0 and relative to MenACWY recipients.

The CDR3 regions of human TCRbeta chains were analyzed by immunosequencing. The paper's processing steps were these. Repertoire TCRs were checked for matches against a reference library of SARS-CoV-2-specific TCRs that had been generated using the MIRA antigen-specificity platform. Breadth meant the fraction of unique TCRs that were SARS-CoV-2-associated, whereas depth meant the fraction of total T cells that were SARS-CoV-2-associated. Using the MIRA data, each spike-specific TCR was mapped to the spike region that the TCR reacts to and placed in a CD4 or CD8 class. Log10-transformed breadth and depth values were compared by one-way ANOVA with Sidak's multiple comparisons tests. Entries here come from immuneACCESS through TCRdb and include only in-frame sequences with V and J called. Some clones fail to appear in such tables; in the studies checked, an unresolved V gene covers under half of the shortfall, and the cause of the remainder is unknown. V and J calls and clone size are those listed in that table; D and trimming were worked out from the DNA. The sample table lists 100,000 to 120,000 clones, 80% to 95% of them with a count of one. Less than 2.5% of the sample rests with the top ten.

The sample's time point, from its label and the paper: about 28 days (+/-7) after the second vaccine dose. Because spike-specific TCR depth and breadth did not differ between the two schedules, AZD1222 recipients who got a second dose at roughly 4 weeks were pooled with those who got a second dose at roughly 12 weeks. Samples from vaccinated people were obtained from the UK trials COV001 and COV002, which included a single-blind randomized controlled phase 2/3 trial of AZD1222 (ChAdOx1 nCoV-19) in healthy adults. For TCRbeta chain sequencing, PBMC samples from trial participants were taken at day 0 and at day 28 after the second dose. Concerning this clone: The clone's antigen remains unknown. Per-nucleotide qualities are absent, and no much larger clonotype sits a single base away.

The CDR3 sequence holds 12 residues, the cysteine and phenylalanine included. The only DNA kept is the CDR3, 36 bases in frame from the first base. V loses 1 base, J loses 8 bases, and the germline ends lie 8 bases apart. CDR1 and CDR2 are drawn from the germline V gene: LGHNA, YNFKEQ. Material: peripheral blood, obtained 28 days after the second AZD1222 dose. This clonotype was obtained from an adult who received the AZD1222 COVID-19 vaccine. This sequence uses TRBV4-2 and TRBJ1-2; the D gene is perhaps TRBD1, on 5 matching bases. At the DNA level, the sequence is TGTGCCAGCAGCCAAGTGGGGCGAGGCTACACCTTC. This encodes CASSQVGRGYTF.